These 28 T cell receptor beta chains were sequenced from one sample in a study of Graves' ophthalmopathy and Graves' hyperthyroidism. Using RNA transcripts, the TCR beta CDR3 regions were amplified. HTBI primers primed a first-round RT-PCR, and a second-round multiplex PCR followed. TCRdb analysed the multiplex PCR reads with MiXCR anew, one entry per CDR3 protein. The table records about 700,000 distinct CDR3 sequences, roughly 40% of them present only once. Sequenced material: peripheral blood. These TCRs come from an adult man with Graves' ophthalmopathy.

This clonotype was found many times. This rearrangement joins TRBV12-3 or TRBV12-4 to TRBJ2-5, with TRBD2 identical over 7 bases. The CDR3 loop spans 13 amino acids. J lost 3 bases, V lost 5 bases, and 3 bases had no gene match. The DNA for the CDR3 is TGTGCCAGCAGTGCTCTAGCGGAAGAGACCCAGTACTTC. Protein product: CASSALAEETQYF.

The CDR3 loop is CASSLASVNQPQHF. CDR3 in DNA: TGTGCCAGCAGTTTAGCATCAGTCAATCAGCCCCAGCATTTT. The chain couples TRBV6-2 or TRBV6-3 to TRBJ1-5, with D unresolved. CDR1 and CDR2 from the germline V gene are MNHEY and SVGEGT. V was clipped by 4 bases and J by 3 bases, with 10 bases between them. This CDR3 comprises 14 residues.

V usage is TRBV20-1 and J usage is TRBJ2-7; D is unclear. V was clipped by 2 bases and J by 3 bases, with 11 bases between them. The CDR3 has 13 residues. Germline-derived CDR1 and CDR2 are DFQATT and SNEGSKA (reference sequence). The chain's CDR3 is CSARPDPGYEQYF. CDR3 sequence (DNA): TGCAGTGCTAGACCTGATCCGGGCTACGAGCAGTACTTC.

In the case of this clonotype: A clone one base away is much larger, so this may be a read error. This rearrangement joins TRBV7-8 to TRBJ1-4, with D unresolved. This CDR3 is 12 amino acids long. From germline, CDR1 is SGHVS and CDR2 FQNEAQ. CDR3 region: CARSLALEKLFF. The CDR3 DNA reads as TGTGCCCGCAGCTTAGCCCTCGAAAAACTGTTTTTT.

CDR3 sequence reads: CSTLAGKAQETQYF. The DNA of the CDR3 is TGCAGTACATTAGCGGGGAAAGCCCAAGAGACCCAGTACTTC. The rearrangement uses TRBV20-1 and TRBJ2-5; 8 bases match TRBD2. The V and J ends lost 8 bases and 1 base, in that order; junction bases with no gene match: 9. Germline V gene data show CDR1 as DFQATT and CDR2 as SNEGSKA (reference sequence). This CDR3 is built from 14 residues.

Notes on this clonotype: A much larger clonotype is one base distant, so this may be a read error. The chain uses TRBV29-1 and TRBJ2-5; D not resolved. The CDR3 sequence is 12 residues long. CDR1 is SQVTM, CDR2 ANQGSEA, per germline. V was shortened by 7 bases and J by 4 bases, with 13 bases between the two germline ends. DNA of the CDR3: TGCAGCGCCATATTGACCCGAGAGACCCAGTACTTC. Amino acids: CSAILTRETQYF. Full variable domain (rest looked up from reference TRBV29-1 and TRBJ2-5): SAVISQKPSRDICQRGTSLTIQCQVDSQVTMMFWYRQQPGQSLTLIATANQGSEATYESGFVIDKFPISRPNLTFSTLTVSNMSPEDSSIYLCSAILTRETQYFGPGTRLLVL.

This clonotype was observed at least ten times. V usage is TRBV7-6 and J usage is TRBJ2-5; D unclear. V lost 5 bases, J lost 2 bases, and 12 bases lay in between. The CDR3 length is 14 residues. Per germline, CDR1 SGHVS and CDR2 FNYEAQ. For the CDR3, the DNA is TGTGCCAGCAGCAGAAGGGCAGCACAAGAGACCCAGTACTTC. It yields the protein CASSRRAAQETQYF.

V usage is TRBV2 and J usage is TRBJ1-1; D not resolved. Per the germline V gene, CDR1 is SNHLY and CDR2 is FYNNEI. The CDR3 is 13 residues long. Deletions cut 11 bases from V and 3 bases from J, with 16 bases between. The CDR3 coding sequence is TGTGCCTGCAATTACCAGGTGGACACTGAAGCTTTCTTT. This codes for CACNYQVDTEAFF. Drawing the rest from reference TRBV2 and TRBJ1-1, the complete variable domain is EPEVTQTPSHQVTQMGQEVILRCVPISNHLYFYWYRQILGQKVEFLVSFYNNEISEKSEIFDDQFSVERPDGSNFTLKIRSTKLEDSAMYFCACNYQVDTEAFFGQGTRLTVV.

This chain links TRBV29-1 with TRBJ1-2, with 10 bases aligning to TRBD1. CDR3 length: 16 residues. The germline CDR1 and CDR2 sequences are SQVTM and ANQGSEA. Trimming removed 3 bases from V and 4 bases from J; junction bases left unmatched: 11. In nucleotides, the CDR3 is TGCAGCGTTGACAATCCGGGACAGGGGTTTGTCTATGGCTACACCTTC. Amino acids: CSVDNPGQGFVYGYTF.

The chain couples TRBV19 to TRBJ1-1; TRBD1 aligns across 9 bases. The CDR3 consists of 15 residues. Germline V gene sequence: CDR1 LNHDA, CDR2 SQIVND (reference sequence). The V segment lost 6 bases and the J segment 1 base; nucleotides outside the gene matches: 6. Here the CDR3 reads CASSDRDRANTEAFF. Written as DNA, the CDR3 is TGTGCCAGTAGCGATAGGGACAGGGCGAACACTGAAGCTTTCTTT.

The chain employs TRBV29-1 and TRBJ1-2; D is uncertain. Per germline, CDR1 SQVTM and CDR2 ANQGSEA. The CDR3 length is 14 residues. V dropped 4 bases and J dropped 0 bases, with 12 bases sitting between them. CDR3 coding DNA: TGCAGCGTTGTTCAAGCGGGTACTAACTATGGCTACACCTTC. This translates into CSVVQAGTNYGYTF.

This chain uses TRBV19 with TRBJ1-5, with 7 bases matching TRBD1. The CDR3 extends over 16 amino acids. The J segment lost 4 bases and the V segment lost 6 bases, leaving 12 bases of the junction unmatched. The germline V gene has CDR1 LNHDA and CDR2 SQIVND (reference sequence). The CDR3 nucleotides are TGTGCCAGTAGAATATCCACCCGACAGGGTAATCAGCCCCAGCATTTT. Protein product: CASRISTRQGNQPQHF.

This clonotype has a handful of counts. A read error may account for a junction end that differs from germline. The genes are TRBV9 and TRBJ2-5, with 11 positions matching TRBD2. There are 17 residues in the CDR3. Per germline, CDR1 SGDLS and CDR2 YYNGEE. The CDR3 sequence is CANSSGVAGGPGETQYF. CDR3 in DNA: TGTGCCAACAGCTCCGGGGTAGCGGGAGGGCCTGGCGAGACCCAGTACTTC.

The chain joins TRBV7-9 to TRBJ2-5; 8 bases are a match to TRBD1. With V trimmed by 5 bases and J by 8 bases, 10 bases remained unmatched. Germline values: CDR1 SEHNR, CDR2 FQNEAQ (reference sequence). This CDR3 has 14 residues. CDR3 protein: CASSVDRVGRTQYF. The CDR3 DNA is TGTGCCAGCAGCGTGGACAGGGTCGGGCGCACCCAGTACTTC. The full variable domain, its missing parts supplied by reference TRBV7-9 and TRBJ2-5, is DTGVSQNPRHKITKRGQNVTFRCDPISEHNRLYWYRQTLGQGPEFLTYFQNEAQLEKSRLLSDRFSAERPKGSFSTLEIQRTEQGDSAMYLCASSVDRVGRTQYFGPGTRLLVL.

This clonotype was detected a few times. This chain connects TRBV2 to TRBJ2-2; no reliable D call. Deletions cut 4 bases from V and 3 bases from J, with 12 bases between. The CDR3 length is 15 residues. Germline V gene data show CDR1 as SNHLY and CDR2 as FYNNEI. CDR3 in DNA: TGTGCCAGCAGTGGGACGGATACGTACACCGGGGAGCTGTTTTTT. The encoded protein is CASSGTDTYTGELFF.

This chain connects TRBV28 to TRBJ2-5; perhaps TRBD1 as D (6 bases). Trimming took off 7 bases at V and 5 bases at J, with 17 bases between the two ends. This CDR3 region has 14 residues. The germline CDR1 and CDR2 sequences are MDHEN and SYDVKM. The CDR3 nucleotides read TGTGCCAGCACCCCCACAGGGCAGTGGGAGACCCAGTACTTC. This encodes CASTPTGQWETQYF.

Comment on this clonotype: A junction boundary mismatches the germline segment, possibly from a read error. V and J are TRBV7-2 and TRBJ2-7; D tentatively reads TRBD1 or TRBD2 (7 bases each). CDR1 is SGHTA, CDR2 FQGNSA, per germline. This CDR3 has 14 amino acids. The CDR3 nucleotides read TGCGCCAGCAGGGGGGGACAGCCACCCTACGAGCAGTACTTC. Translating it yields CASRGGQPPYEQYF.

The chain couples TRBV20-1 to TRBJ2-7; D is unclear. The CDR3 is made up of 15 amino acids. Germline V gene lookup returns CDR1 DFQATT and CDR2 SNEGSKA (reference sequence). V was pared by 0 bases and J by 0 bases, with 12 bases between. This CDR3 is CSARDLNQSSYEQYF. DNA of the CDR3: TGCAGTGCTAGAGATTTGAACCAGAGCTCCTACGAGCAGTACTTC.

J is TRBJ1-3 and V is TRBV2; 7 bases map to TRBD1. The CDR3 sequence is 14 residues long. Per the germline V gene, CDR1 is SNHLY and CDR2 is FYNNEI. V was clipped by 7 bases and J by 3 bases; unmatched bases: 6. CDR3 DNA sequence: TGTGCCAGCACTGGGGACAGTTATGGAAACACCATATATTTT. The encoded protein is CASTGDSYGNTIYF.

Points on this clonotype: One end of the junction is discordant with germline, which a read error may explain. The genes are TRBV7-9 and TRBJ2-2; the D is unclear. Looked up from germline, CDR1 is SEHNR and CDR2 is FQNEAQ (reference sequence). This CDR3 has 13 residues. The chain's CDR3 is CASGLVVDGELFF. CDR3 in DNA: TGTGCCAGCGGCTTGGTCGTGGACGGGGAGCTGTTTTTT. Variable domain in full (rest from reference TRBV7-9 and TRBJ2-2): DTGVSQNPRHKITKRGQNVTFRCDPISEHNRLYWYRQTLGQGPEFLTYFQNEAQLEKSRLLSDRFSAERPKGSFSTLEIQRTEQGDSAMYLCASGLVVDGELFFGEGSRLTVL.

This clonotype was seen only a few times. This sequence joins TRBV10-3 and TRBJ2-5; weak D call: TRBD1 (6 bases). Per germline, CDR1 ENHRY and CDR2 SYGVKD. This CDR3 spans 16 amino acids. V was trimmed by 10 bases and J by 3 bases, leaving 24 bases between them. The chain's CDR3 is CASRFGTSYPEETQYF. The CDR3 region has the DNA TGTGCCAGCAGGTTCGGGACATCCTACCCCGAAGAGACCCAGTACTTC.

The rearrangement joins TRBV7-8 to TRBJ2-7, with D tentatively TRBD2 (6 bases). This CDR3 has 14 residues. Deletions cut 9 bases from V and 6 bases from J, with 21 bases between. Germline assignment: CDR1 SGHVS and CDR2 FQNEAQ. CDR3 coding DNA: TGTGCCAGTAGTATGCGGGGCCGGGGACCCGAGCAGTACTTC. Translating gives CASSMRGRGPEQYF.

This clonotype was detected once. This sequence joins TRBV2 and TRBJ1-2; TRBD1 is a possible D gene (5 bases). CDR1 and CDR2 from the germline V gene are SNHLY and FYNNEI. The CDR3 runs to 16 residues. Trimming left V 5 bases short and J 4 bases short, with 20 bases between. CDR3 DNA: TGTGCCAGCAGTTACCTGATATCCAGGGTATTCTATGGCTACACCTTC. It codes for CASSYLISRVFYGYTF.

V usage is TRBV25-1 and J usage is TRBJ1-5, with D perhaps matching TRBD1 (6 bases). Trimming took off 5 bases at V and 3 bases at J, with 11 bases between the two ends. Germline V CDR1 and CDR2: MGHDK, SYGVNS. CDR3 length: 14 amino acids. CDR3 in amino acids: CASSPAGANQPQHF. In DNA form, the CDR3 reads TGTGCCAGCAGTCCGGCGGGGGCCAATCAGCCCCAGCATTTT.

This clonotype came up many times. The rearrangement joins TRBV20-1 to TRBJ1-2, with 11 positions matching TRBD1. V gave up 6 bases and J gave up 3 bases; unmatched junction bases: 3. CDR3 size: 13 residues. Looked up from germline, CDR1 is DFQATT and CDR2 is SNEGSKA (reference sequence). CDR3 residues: CSARTGGDYGYTF. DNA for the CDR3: TGCAGTGCGCGGACAGGGGGCGACTATGGCTACACCTTC.

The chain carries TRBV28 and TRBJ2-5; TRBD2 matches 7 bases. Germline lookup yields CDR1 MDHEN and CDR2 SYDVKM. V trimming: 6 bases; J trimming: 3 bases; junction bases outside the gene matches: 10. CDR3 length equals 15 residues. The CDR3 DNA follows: TGTGCCAGCAGCTTCTGGGGGGGAGACGAAGAGACCCAGTACTTC. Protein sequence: CASSFWGGDEETQYF.

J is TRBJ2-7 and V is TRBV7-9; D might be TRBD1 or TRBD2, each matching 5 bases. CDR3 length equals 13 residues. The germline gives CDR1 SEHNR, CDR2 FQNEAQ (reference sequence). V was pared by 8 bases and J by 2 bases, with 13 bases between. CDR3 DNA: TGTGCCAGCCAGCCGGGACCGACCTACGAGCAGTACTTC. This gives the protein CASQPGPTYEQYF.

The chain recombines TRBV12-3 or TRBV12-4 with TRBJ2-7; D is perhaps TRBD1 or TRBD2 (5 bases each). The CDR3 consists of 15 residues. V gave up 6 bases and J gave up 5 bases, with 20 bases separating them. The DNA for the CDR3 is TGTGCCAGCAGCCCCGCCTCGCGAGGGGCAAACGAGCAGTACTTC. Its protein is CASSPASRGANEQYF.